The 12 T cell receptor beta chains listed next were all sequenced from one sample in a study of cytomegalovirus exposure and HLA in healthy donors. PCR used 60 Vbeta primers and 13 Jbeta primers. TCRdb's copy holds only in-frame clones and misses some; the assay was immunoSEQ multiplex PCR. The table lists 150,000 to 200,000 clones, around three quarters of them singletons. The specimen was PBMCs. The receptors derive from a man aged 40-55 years in good health and CMV-seronegative.

The chain employs TRBV29-1 and TRBJ2-1; 8 bases map to TRBD2. The ends lost 4 bases at V and 4 bases at J; junction bases unmatched: 6. The germline gives CDR1 SQVTM, CDR2 ANQGSEA. The CDR3 runs to 14 residues. The CDR3 nucleotides read TGCAGCGTTGTGACTAGCGAGGTATACAATGAGCAGTTCTTC. Translating gives CSVVTSEVYNEQFF.

This clone was counted a single time. The rearrangement joins TRBV11-1 to TRBJ1-1, with no clear D. The CDR3 is 14 amino acids. Trimming took 2 bases from V and 2 from J, leaving 9 bases between them. From germline, CDR1 is SGHAT and CDR2 FQDESV (reference sequence). The CDR3 region has the DNA TGTGCCAGCAGCTTAACGGAGGGAAACACTGAAGCTTTCTTT. Amino acid sequence: CASSLTEGNTEAFF. The full variable domain, with the rest looked up from reference TRBV11-1 and TRBJ1-1, is EAEVAQSPRYKITEKSQAVAFWCDPISGHATLYWYRQILGQGPELLVQFQDESVVDDSQLPKDRFSAERLKGVDSTLKIQPAELGDSAMYLCASSLTEGNTEAFFGQGTRLTVV.

This clone was seen a handful of times. The chain has TRBV25-1 and TRBJ2-7, with TRBD1 matching over 9 bases. The CDR3 has 16 amino acids. Germline CDR1 and CDR2: MGHDK and SYGVNS. With V trimmed by 3 bases and J by 0 bases, 6 bases remained unmatched. The chain's CDR3 is CASSDGQGPNSYEQYF. CDR3 sequence (DNA): TGTGCCAGCAGTGATGGACAGGGGCCTAACTCCTACGAGCAGTACTTC.

V is TRBV30 and J is TRBJ2-2, with TRBD1 identical over 12 bases. Losses at the gene ends were 6 bases for V and 4 bases for J; bases not matched to a gene: 9. Germline CDR1 is GTSNPN and CDR2 is SVGIG (reference sequence). The CDR3 has 16 residues. The CDR3 coding sequence is TGTGCCTGCACCCCCCCGGGACAGGGGGCCACCGGGGAGCTGTTTTTT. It translates to CACTPPGQGATGELFF.

This clone was seen only a few times. The chain carries TRBV9 and TRBJ2-7; D possibly corresponds to TRBD2 (5 bases). The ends were cut back, 1 base at V and 7 bases at J, with 12 bases in the middle. The CDR3 sequence is 13 residues long. Germline CDR1 and CDR2: SGDLS and YYNGEE. The CDR3 region is CASSVTAPGEQYF. The CDR3 DNA follows: TGTGCCAGCAGCGTAACAGCTCCGGGGGAGCAGTACTTC. The full variable domain, its missing parts supplied by reference TRBV9 and TRBJ2-7, is DSGVTQTPKHLITATGQRVTLRCSPRSGDLSVYWYQQSLDQGLQFLIQYYNGEERAKGNILERFSAQQFPDLHSELNLSSLELGDSALYFCASSVTAPGEQYFGPGTRLTVT.

This clone was observed once. This sequence joins TRBV2 and TRBJ1-1; perhaps TRBD1 as D (6 bases). This CDR3 has 14 residues. From germline, CDR1 is SNHLY and CDR2 FYNNEI. Deletions cut 3 bases from V and 1 base from J, with 9 bases between. The CDR3 loop reads CASSETGANTEAFF. CDR3 in DNA: TGTGCCAGCAGTGAGACAGGTGCGAACACTGAAGCTTTCTTT.

The chain employs TRBV28 and TRBJ1-2; D unclear. The CDR3 runs 11 residues. Germline-derived CDR1 and CDR2 are MDHEN and SYDVKM. V lost 3 bases, J lost 6 bases, and 5 bases lay in between. The CDR3 loop is CASSLRDGYTF. CDR3 DNA: TGTGCCAGCAGTTTGAGGGATGGCTACACCTTC.

The rearrangement uses TRBV30 and TRBJ2-3, with D hard to call. This CDR3 has 12 residues. V was cut by 1 base and J by 0 bases, with 2 bases left in between. Germline CDR1 is GTSNPN and CDR2 is SVGIG (reference sequence). The CDR3 sequence is CAWSASTDTQYF. In DNA form, the CDR3 reads TGTGCCTGGAGTGCTAGCACAGATACGCAGTATTTT.

The chain recombines TRBV19 with TRBJ1-2; 8 bases fit TRBD1. The ends lost 8 bases at V and 0 bases at J; junction bases unmatched: 2. The germline CDR1 and CDR2 sequences are LNHDA and SQIVND (reference sequence). The CDR3 runs 13 residues. This CDR3 is CASSTGANYGYTF. In nucleotides, the CDR3 is TGTGCCAGTTCGACAGGGGCTAACTATGGCTACACCTTC.

The V gene is TRBV6-1, the J gene TRBJ2-7, with D possibly being TRBD2 (6 bases). Trimming took off 2 bases at V and 1 base at J, with 9 bases between the two ends. CDR1 MNHNS and CDR2 SASEGT come from the germline V gene. The CDR3 runs to 14 residues. CDR3 protein: CASSERLGSYEQYF. The CDR3 region has the DNA TGTGCCAGCAGTGAAAGACTAGGATCCTACGAGCAGTACTTC.

The CDR3, as DNA: TGTGCCAGGGTCAGGGCCGCTTCCTCTGGGGCCAACGTCCTGACTTTC. This gives the protein CARVRAASSGANVLTF. The chain joins TRBV10-3 to TRBJ2-6, with a weak D call TRBD1 (5 bases). This CDR3 is built from 16 residues. Germline CDR1 ENHRY, CDR2 SYGVKD. The germline V and J ends were trimmed by 10 bases and 0 bases, with 16 bases remaining between them.

Only one count was recorded for this clone. The chain joins TRBV6-5 to TRBJ2-7; weak D call: TRBD1 (6 bases). Germline V gives CDR1 MNHEY, CDR2 SVGAGI. The germline V and J ends were trimmed by 3 bases and 2 bases, with 11 bases remaining between them. The length of the CDR3 is 14 residues. The CDR3 nucleotides read TGTGCCAGCAGTTATGGGCAGGGGACCTACGAGCAGTACGTC. Its protein is CASSYGQGTYEQYV.